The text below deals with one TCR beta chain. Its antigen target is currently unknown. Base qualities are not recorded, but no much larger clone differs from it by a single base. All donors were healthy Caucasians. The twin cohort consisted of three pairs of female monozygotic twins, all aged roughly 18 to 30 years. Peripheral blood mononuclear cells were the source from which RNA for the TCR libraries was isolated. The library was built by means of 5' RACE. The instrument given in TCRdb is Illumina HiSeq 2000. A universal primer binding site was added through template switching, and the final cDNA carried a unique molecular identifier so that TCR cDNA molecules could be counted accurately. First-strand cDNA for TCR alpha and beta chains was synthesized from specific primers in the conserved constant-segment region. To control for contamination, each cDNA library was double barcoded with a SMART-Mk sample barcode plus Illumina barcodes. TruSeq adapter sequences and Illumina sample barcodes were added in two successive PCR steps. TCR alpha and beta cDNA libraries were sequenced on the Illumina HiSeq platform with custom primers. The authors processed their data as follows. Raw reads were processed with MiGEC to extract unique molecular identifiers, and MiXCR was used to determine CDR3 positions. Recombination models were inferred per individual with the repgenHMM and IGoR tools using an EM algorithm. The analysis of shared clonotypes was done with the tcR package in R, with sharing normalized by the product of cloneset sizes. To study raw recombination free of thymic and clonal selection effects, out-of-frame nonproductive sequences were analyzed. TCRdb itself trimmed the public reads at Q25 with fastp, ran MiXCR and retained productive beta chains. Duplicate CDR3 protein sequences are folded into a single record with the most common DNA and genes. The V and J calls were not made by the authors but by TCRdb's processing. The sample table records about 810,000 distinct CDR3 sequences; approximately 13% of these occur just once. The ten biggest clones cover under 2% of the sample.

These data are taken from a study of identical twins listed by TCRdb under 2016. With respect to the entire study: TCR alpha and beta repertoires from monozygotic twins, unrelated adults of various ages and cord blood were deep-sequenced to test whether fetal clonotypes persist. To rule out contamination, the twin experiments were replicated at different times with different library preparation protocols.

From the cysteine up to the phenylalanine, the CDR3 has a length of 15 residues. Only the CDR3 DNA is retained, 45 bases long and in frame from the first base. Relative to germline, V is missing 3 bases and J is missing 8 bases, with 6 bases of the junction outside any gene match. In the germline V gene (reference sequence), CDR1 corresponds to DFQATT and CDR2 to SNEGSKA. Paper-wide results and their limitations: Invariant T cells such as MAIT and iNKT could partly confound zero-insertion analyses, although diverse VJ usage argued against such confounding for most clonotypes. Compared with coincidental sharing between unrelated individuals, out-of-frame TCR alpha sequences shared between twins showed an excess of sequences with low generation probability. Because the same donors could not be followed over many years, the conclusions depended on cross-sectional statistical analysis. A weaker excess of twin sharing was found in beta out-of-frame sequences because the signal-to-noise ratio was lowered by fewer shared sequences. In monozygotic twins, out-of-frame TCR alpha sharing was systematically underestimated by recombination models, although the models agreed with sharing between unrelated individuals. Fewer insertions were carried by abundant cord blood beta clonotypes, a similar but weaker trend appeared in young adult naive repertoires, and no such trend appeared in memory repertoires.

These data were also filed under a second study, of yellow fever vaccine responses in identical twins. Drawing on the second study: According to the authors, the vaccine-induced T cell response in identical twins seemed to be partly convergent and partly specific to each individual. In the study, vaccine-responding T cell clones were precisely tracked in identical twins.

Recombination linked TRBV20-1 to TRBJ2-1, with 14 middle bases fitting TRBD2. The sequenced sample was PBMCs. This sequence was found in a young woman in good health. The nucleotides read TGCAGTGCTAGGGGGGGACTAGCGGGAGTGTATGAGCAGTTCTTC. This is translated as CSARGGLAGVYEQFF.